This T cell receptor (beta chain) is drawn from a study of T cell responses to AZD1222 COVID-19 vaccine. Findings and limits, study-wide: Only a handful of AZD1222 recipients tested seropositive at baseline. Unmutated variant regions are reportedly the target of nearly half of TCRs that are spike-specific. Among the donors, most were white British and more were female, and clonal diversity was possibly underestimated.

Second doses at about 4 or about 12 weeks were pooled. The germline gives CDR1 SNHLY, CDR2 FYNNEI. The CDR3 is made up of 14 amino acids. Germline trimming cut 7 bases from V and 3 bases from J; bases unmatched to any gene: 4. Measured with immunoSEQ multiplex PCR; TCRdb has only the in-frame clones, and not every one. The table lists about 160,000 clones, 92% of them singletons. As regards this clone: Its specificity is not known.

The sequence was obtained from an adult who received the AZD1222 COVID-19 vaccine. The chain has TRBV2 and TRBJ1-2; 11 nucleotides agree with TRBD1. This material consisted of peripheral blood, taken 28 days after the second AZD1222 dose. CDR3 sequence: CASMRGQGDYGYTF. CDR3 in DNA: TGTGCCAGCATGAGGGGACAGGGGGACTATGGCTACACCTTC. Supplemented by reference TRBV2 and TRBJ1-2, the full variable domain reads EPEVTQTPSHQVTQMGQEVILRCVPISNHLYFYWYRQILGQKVEFLVSFYNNEISEKSEIFDDQFSVERPDGSNFTLKIRSTKLEDSAMYFCASMRGQGDYGYTFGSGTRLTVV.